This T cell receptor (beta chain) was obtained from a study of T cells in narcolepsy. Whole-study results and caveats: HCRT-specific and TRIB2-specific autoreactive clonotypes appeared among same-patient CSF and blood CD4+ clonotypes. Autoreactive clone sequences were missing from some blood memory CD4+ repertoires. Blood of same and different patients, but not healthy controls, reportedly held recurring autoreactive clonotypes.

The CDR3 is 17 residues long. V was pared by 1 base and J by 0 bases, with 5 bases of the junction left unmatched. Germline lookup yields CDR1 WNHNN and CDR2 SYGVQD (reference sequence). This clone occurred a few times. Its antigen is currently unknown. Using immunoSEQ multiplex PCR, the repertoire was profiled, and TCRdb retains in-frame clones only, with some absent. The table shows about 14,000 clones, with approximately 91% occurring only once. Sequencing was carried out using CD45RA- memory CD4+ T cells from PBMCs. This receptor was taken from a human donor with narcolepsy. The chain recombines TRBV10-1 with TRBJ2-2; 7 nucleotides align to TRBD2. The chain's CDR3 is CASSEWSSGSNTGELFF. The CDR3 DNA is TGCGCCAGCAGTGAGTGGTCTAGCGGATCGAACACCGGGGAGCTGTTTTTT.